A single sample gave rise to the 30 T cell receptor beta chains below, sequenced in a study of shared clonotypes between healthy human individuals. The method was immunoSEQ multiplex PCR; TCRdb's version includes in-frame clones alone and lacks a portion of them. The sample shows 2 million to 3 million clones, 80% to 95% of them seen only once. The specimen sequenced was naive CD4+ T cells from PBMCs. Subset indicated: CD45RA+ positively selected. These receptors all stem from a man between 18 and 35 years old in good health. Some clones in this sample may be carry-over from other donors' samples.

The CDR3 spells CASSPLGAAYGETQYF. For the CDR3, the DNA is TGTGCCAGCTCACCGCTCGGGGCGGCCTATGGGGAGACCCAGTACTTC. The gene calls are TRBV18 and TRBJ2-5; D tentatively reads TRBD1 or TRBD2 (5 bases each). The CDR3 is 16 residues long. The germline V gene encodes CDR1 KGHSH and CDR2 LQKENI. V was pared by 3 bases and J by 5 bases, with 19 bases between. The whole variable domain, filled in from reference TRBV18 and TRBJ2-5, reads NAGVMQNPRHLVRRRGQEARLRCSPMKGHSHVYWYRQLPEEGLKFMVYLQKENIIDESGMPKERFSAEFPKEGPSILRIQQVVRGDSAAYFCASSPLGAAYGETQYFGPGTRLLVL.

This rearrangement joins TRBV28 to TRBJ2-5; 10 nucleotides line up with TRBD2. Judging by the DNA end, TRBJ2-7 fits better; the J call may be wrong. Germline V lookup: CDR1 MDHEN, CDR2 SYDVKM. The CDR3 consists of 15 residues. The CDR3 bases are TGTGCCAGCAGTCCCTGGACTAGCGGACCCTACGAGCAGTACTTC. Translating it yields CASSPWTSGPYEQYF.

The gene calls are TRBV6-5 and TRBJ2-7; D could derive from TRBD1 or TRBD2 (5 bases each). V gave up 10 bases and J gave up 3 bases, with 19 bases separating them. CDR1 is MNHEY and CDR2 is SVGAGI in the germline V gene. The CDR3 is 14 residues long. The CDR3, as DNA: TGTGCCACCGCTGGGGCGGGTTCAGGCTACGAGCAGTACTTC. It encodes CATAGAGSGYEQYF.

V is TRBV11-2 and J is TRBJ1-2; D remains ambiguous. The germline V gene has CDR1 SGHAT and CDR2 FQNNGV. V was cut by 5 bases and J by 1 base, with 23 bases left in between. The CDR3 is 18 residues long. CDR3 protein: CASSPRPTRGDLNYGYTF. The DNA for the CDR3 is TGTGCCAGCAGCCCCAGGCCCACCCGCGGTGACCTTAACTATGGCTACACCTTC.

The chain links TRBV11-3 to TRBJ2-3; the D gene is possibly TRBD2 (6 bases). CDR3 length: 14 residues. Germline CDR1 reads SGHNT; CDR2 reads YENEEA. V dropped 1 base and J dropped 5 bases, with 10 bases sitting between them. The CDR3, as DNA: TGTGCCAGCAGCTTAGGTGGGAGGATAGATACGCAGTATTTT. This codes for CASSLGGRIDTQYF.

The chain joins TRBV6-1 to TRBJ1-2; the D is unclear. The V end was cut by 10 bases, the J end by 7 bases, with 19 bases between. Germline CDR1 reads MNHNS; CDR2 reads SASEGT. This CDR3 comprises 13 residues. The CDR3 coding sequence is TGTGCCACTATCCCCCCGGGGTATCGTGGCTACACCTTC. It is translated as CATIPPGYRGYTF.

The chain employs TRBV5-6 and TRBJ2-3; D not resolved. The germline V gene encodes CDR1 SGHDT and CDR2 YYEEEE. The V and J ends lost 9 bases and 0 bases respectively, with 11 bases between them. The CDR3 consists of 13 residues. This CDR3 reads CATNPRSTDTQYF. The CDR3 DNA follows: TGTGCCACCAACCCTAGGAGCACAGATACGCAGTATTTT.

This clone was seen just once. V is TRBV10-1 and J is TRBJ2-5, with D uncertain. CDR1 is WNHNN, CDR2 SYGVQD, per germline (reference sequence). The CDR3 is 13 amino acids. V was trimmed by 0 bases and J by 4 bases, leaving 6 bases between them. In nucleotides, the CDR3 is TGCGCCAGCAGTGAGTCGGGCCGAGAGACCCAGTACTTC. This encodes CASSESGRETQYF.

This clone was counted once. The rearrangement joins TRBV29-1 to TRBJ1-1, with D maybe TRBD1 (6 bases). In germline, CDR1 is SQVTM, CDR2 ANQGSEA. The CDR3 runs to 14 residues. Trimming shortened V by 7 bases and J by 2 bases, and 17 bases separated the two germline ends. CDR3 protein: CSAGGTQINTEAFF. CDR3 DNA sequence: TGCAGCGCCGGGGGGACACAGATCAACACTGAAGCTTTCTTT.

The gene calls are TRBV14 and TRBJ1-2; D not resolved. The CDR3 is made up of 15 amino acids. Germline V gene lookup returns CDR1 SGHDN and CDR2 FVKESK. Trimming pared 0 bases from V and 3 bases from J, leaving 11 bases between. CDR3 DNA: TGTGCCAGCAGCCAAGATGTAGGGAGGGACTATGGCTACACCTTC. It specifies CASSQDVGRDYGYTF.

The chain uses TRBV20-1 and TRBJ2-1; D gene unclear. Germline CDR1 is DFQATT and CDR2 is SNEGSKA (reference sequence). The CDR3 sequence is 11 residues long. V was clipped by 8 bases and J by 6 bases, with 11 bases between them. This CDR3 reads CSPNGFNEQFF. CDR3 nucleotide sequence: TGCAGTCCCAATGGATTCAATGAGCAGTTCTTC.

As concerns this clone: The identical CDR3 is also encoded by other nucleotide sequences in the sample. This chain connects TRBV5-1 to TRBJ1-4; D call uncertain. There are 15 residues in the CDR3. Per germline, CDR1 SGHRS and CDR2 YFSETQ. V lost 2 bases to trimming and J lost 0 bases, with 8 bases between them. The CDR3 nucleotides read TGCGCCAGCAGCTTTCTGGGTGCAACTAATGAAAAACTGTTTTTT. Its protein is CASSFLGATNEKLFF.

The V call is TRBV18, the J call TRBJ1-4; D unresolved. The CDR3 is 16 amino acids. Germline V gives CDR1 KGHSH, CDR2 LQKENI. Trimming shortened V by 3 bases and J by 0 bases, and 11 bases separated the two germline ends. The CDR3 loop reads CASSPRQVATNEKLFF. CDR3 DNA: TGTGCCAGCTCACCCAGACAAGTTGCAACTAATGAAAAACTGTTTTTT.

V usage is TRBV15 and J usage is TRBJ2-1; D not resolved. CDR1 is LNHNV and CDR2 is YYDKDF in the germline V gene (reference sequence). The length of the CDR3 is 15 residues. Between the trimmed V and J ends, which lost 2 bases and 0 bases, there was a span of 8 bases. The CDR3: CATSRPGLSYNEQFF. CDR3 DNA sequence: TGTGCCACCAGCAGACCGGGCCTCTCCTACAATGAGCAGTTCTTC.

V is TRBV28 and J is TRBJ1-2, with D maybe TRBD1 (5 bases). The germline V gene encodes CDR1 MDHEN and CDR2 SYDVKM. V dropped 6 bases and J dropped 4 bases, with 12 bases sitting between them. There are 13 residues in the CDR3. The CDR3 DNA sequence: TGTGCCAGCAGGGACACCGGGACCTATGGCTACACCTTC. This gives the protein CASRDTGTYGYTF.

Worth noting for this clone: The identical CDR3 is also encoded by other nucleotide sequences in the sample. The chain uses TRBV6-1 and TRBJ1-2; D ambiguous. Trimming shortened V by 0 bases and J by 2 bases, and 7 bases separated the two germline ends. This CDR3 region has 14 residues. Germline CDR1 and CDR2: MNHNS and SASEGT. The CDR3 loop reads CASSEAYGNYGYTF. CDR3 DNA sequence: TGTGCCAGCAGTGAAGCGTACGGGAACTATGGCTACACCTTC.

The genes are TRBV6-5 and TRBJ1-3; D gene ambiguous. CDR1 is MNHEY, CDR2 SVGAGI, per germline. The V end lost 1 base, the J end lost 0 bases, and 10 bases lay between the germline ends. The CDR3 is 16 amino acids. Written as DNA, the CDR3 is TGTGCCAGCAGTTACTTCAAGGGCCTCTCTGGAAACACCATATATTTT. It yields the protein CASSYFKGLSGNTIYF.

The gene calls are TRBV28 and TRBJ2-5; weak D call: TRBD1 (5 bases). Between the trimmed V and J ends, which lost 6 bases and 4 bases, there was a span of 15 bases. The CDR3 runs 14 residues. Germline CDR1 and CDR2: MDHEN and SYDVKM. The CDR3 bases are TGTGCCAGCAGGGGGATGACCAGGGCAGAGACCCAGTACTTC. This translates into CASRGMTRAETQYF.

Concerning this clone: In the same sample, other DNA sequences code for this CDR3. This rearrangement joins TRBV20-1 to TRBJ2-3; D gene uncertain. Germline V gives CDR1 DFQATT, CDR2 SNEGSKA (reference sequence). The CDR3 loop spans 11 amino acids. V lost 6 bases and J lost 0, with 4 bases in between. The CDR3 region has the DNA TGCAGTGCACATAGCACAGATACGCAGTATTTT. It encodes CSAHSTDTQYF.

The CDR3 here is CASSFQGRSYEQYF. For the CDR3, the DNA is TGTGCCAGCAGTTTTCAGGGACGCTCCTACGAGCAGTACTTC. This chain joins TRBV27 and TRBJ2-7, with D possibly called TRBD1 or TRBD2 (5 bases each). V lost 3 bases and J lost 0, with 9 bases in between. This CDR3 region has 14 residues. The germline gives CDR1 MNHEY, CDR2 SMNVEV (reference sequence).

This clone was picked up a small number of times. J is TRBJ1-1 and V is TRBV28; D is unresolved. Germline CDR1 MDHEN, CDR2 SYDVKM. Trimming left V 6 bases short and J 1 base short, with 15 bases between. CDR3 length: 15 residues. This CDR3 reads CASSPQTRGNTEAFF. The CDR3 DNA is TGTGCCAGCAGCCCTCAAACCCGTGGGAACACTGAAGCTTTCTTT.

This chain connects TRBV2 to TRBJ2-3, with D unresolved. This CDR3 is 11 amino acids long. Trimming removed 6 bases from V and 5 bases from J, with 6 bases in between. Germline CDR1 SNHLY, CDR2 FYNNEI. The CDR3 sequence: CASRMQDTQYF. The CDR3 DNA reads as TGTGCCAGCAGGATGCAAGATACGCAGTATTTT.

The chain employs TRBV28 and TRBJ2-6; D not certain. Germline V lookup: CDR1 MDHEN, CDR2 SYDVKM. Trimming took off 5 bases at V and 2 bases at J, with 7 bases between the two ends. The CDR3 is 14 residues long. The CDR3 reads CASSPPTGANVLTF. DNA for the CDR3: TGTGCCAGCAGTCCCCCCACTGGGGCCAACGTCCTGACTTTC.

The rearrangement links TRBV9 to TRBJ2-7, with D perhaps matching TRBD2 (5 bases). Germline V lookup: CDR1 SGDLS, CDR2 YYNGEE. V was trimmed by 4 bases and J by 6 bases, leaving 17 bases between them. The length of the CDR3 is 14 residues. CDR3 in amino acids: CASSITSDQSEQYF. CDR3 DNA sequence: TGTGCCAGCAGCATCACTAGTGATCAGAGCGAGCAGTACTTC.

V usage is TRBV19 and J usage is TRBJ2-3, with 9 bases matching TRBD1. V shed 3 bases, J shed 0 bases, and the junction held 4 bases outside the gene matches. Germline V lookup: CDR1 LNHDA, CDR2 SQIVND (reference sequence). This CDR3 has 16 residues. CDR3: CASSIPGQGSTDTQYF. The CDR3 bases are TGTGCCAGTAGTATCCCGGGACAGGGAAGCACAGATACGCAGTATTTT. Using reference TRBV19 and TRBJ2-3 for the parts outside the CDR3, the full variable domain is DGGITQSPKYLFRKEGQNVTLSCEQNLNHDAMYWYRQDPGQGLRLIYYSQIVNDFQKGDIAEGYSVSREKKESFPLTVTSAQKNPTAFYLCASSIPGQGSTDTQYFGPGTRLTVL.

The chain links TRBV6-8 to TRBJ2-6, with 9 bases identical to TRBD1. CDR1 MNHGY and CDR2 SAAAGT come from the germline V gene. V shed 2 bases, J shed 4 bases, and the junction held 9 bases outside the gene matches. This CDR3 comprises 18 residues. This chain's CDR3 is CASSYARDRAEGANVLTF. The CDR3 nucleotides are TGTGCCAGCAGTTACGCCCGGGACAGGGCGGAGGGGGCCAACGTCCTGACTTTC.

This chain joins TRBV5-1 and TRBJ2-7; 12 bases align to TRBD2. This CDR3 is 15 amino acids long. From germline, CDR1 is SGHRS and CDR2 YFSETQ. Trimming at V came to 4 bases and at J to 3 bases, leaving 5 bases not matched to a gene. CDR3 nucleotides: TGCGCCAGCAGCCGACTAGCGGGAGTAGTCTACGAGCAGTACTTC. Its protein is CASSRLAGVVYEQYF.

The genes are TRBV5-1 and TRBJ2-7, with a possible D match to TRBD1 (6 bases). The CDR3 extends over 16 amino acids. The germline V gene encodes CDR1 SGHRS and CDR2 YFSETQ. V was pared by 4 bases and J by 7 bases, with 24 bases between. The CDR3 here is CASSTLTGTKPLEQYF. In DNA, the CDR3 is TGCGCCAGCAGCACCCTTACCGGGACAAAGCCATTAGAGCAGTACTTC.

This chain joins TRBV7-8 and TRBJ2-3, with 7 bases that match TRBD1. CDR1 is SGHVS and CDR2 is FQNEAQ in the germline V gene. V was clipped by 7 bases and J by 6 bases; unmatched bases: 13. There are 15 residues in the CDR3. In DNA, the CDR3 is TGTGCCAGCACCCCGAGGGGGCCCACCGCGGATACGCAGTATTTT. This sequence encodes CASTPRGPTADTQYF.

Note on this clone: At the DNA level, this CDR3 is encoded by other sequences in the same sample as well. The chain links TRBV5-1 to TRBJ2-1; D is ambiguous. Trimming stripped 0 bases from V and 4 bases from J, with 8 bases between. The CDR3 consists of 14 residues. Germline-derived CDR1 and CDR2 are SGHRS and YFSETQ. Here the CDR3 reads CASSLAVGYNEQFF. In DNA form, the CDR3 reads TGCGCCAGCAGCTTGGCGGTGGGGTACAATGAGCAGTTCTTC.